This TCR beta chain was sequenced in a study of cytomegalovirus exposure and HLA in healthy donors (TCRdb year 2017). Broadly, across the study: An earlier analysis of some 600 of the donors reported approximately 300 Gb of sequence data and around 100 million unique TCR beta sequences obtained from about 179 million T cells. Donor age, sex, ethnicity and CMV serostatus were compiled alongside the repertoire data. Along with the approximately 650-subject first cohort, a separate validation cohort of 120 different subjects was used. To predict cytomegalovirus infection status, the study combined high-throughput TCR immunosequencing, statistical association of individual TCRs with disease status, and machine learning. On average, approximately 250,000 unique TCR beta nucleotide sequences were sequenced per donor among a few hundred genotyped donors of the cohort, with 15% to 20% of those sequences being non-productive. Class I and class II HLA loci were covered by the typing at four-digit resolution. An earlier analysis of nearly 600 of the donors applied high-throughput TCR beta sequencing to assess whether each TCR beta V gene segment acted as functional or pseudogenic. Genome-wide SNP genotypes for about three fifths of the 666 donors were used in a later genetic analysis, which treated that subset as a discovery cohort. In a later analysis, previously published TCR beta repertoires from more than 500 donors were re-analyzed and high-resolution HLA genotyping was added so that TCR occurrence patterns could be studied. All discovery cohort repertoires had been generated using a single sequencing platform. Typing coverage varied by locus: roughly 629-630 donors for A, B, C, DRB1 and DQB1; about 520 for DQA1; about 600 for DPA1; about 450 for DPB1. Rather than using new phenotypic data, the later analysis identified candidate immune exposures from TCR beta sequences and from how often those sequences occurred across donors. About 300 gigabases of sequencing data and around 85 million unique TCR sequences made up an early release that covered 500 to 700 HLA-typed donors. The study was designed to test whether signatures of past pathogen exposure could be identified by cataloging public T cell receptors. Roughly five DR-DQ haplotypes were handled as single units for association and clustering because linkage in the cohort was strong. Among the roughly 430 genotyped donors, more than 70% belonged to the genetic ancestry cluster associated with self-reported Caucasian donors. Using immunosequencing, the study profiled T cell repertoires from 666 subjects and related those repertoires to cytomegalovirus serostatus.

For this clone: No cognate antigen has been identified for it. No clone much larger than this one lies a single base away; base qualities are absent.

Study-level results and caveats: HLA typing was unavailable for some donors at each locus, so association tests used only the typed subset. When HLA alleles, especially DR and DQ, strongly co-occurred, attributing TCR associations to individual alleles was difficult. A later analysis found that most CMV-associated TCR beta chains appeared HLA-restricted, with HLA associations seemingly driven largely by CMV exposure. A further reported finding was that TCR beta sequences accurately predicted the HLA-A and HLA-B alleles for most subjects in the first cohort. In an earlier analysis of approximately 600 of the donors, most TCR beta V segments were observed in productive rearrangements about 87% or about 30% of the time, broadly matching IMGT annotations. A later analysis found that TCR association rates varied across HLA loci, with DRB1 alleles showing the most associated TCRs and HLA-C alleles the fewest. A cluster of highly shared sequence variants was judged likely to represent a technical artifact of the sequencing pipeline. In vitro tests confirmed that a few of the cytomegalovirus-associated TCR beta chains recognize cytomegalovirus antigens. Most TCR sequences were seen in very few donors, while some public TCRs were found in many individuals. The authors suggested that the approach could potentially be extended to other disease states and immunological phenotypes. The classifier was reported to diagnose cytomegalovirus status with high specificity and sensitivity in both the original cohort and the validation cohort. Correlated functional status among segregating V segments might be attributable to linkage disequilibrium, but an unknown experimental factor could not be ruled out. In a later analysis, HLA-associated TCR beta chains showed more clonal expansion and lower generation probabilities than non-associated chains that were equally common. An association between a missense DCLRE1C variant and V-gene and J-gene trimming of TCR beta chains was found in a later genetic analysis and replicated in an independent cohort. For the cohort, immune exposure information was limited to CMV serostatus. Compared with the roughly 600-donor mean, donors in an Asian-associated ancestry cluster had fewer N-insertions in productive TCRs, according to a later genetic analysis. Several of the top co-occurrence clusters appeared to be linked to parvovirus B19, influenza, CMV and Epstein-Barr virus, according to a later analysis. Sequencing depth was assumed to be roughly uniform across donors in the presence/absence analyses, though that assumption may not hold. In a later analysis, some 17,000 TCR beta sequences were associated with specific HLA alleles at a false discovery rate of 0.05. In this cohort, only TCR beta chains were sequenced, and detectable features were limited by the absence of alpha or paired-chain data. Roughly 17 rarely observed V segments, including chromosome 9 orphons, were excluded from the earlier analysis of some 590 of the donors because counts were too low. A total of some 180 TCR beta chains were listed by the study as associated with cytomegalovirus.

The cohort comprised 670 or so healthy bone marrow donors. All cohort members were sampled while nominally healthy, although unrecorded immune exposures were likely present. The donor was CMV seropositive and was included in the group of some 290 seropositive cohort members. Each donor provided a peripheral blood sample, and peripheral blood mononuclear cells were used for TCR beta sequencing. Genomic DNA extraction from the blood cell samples was performed with the Qiagen DNeasy Blood Extraction Kit. Library creation used the immunoSEQ multiplex PCR assay. A mixture of 60 forward primers for TCR Vbeta segments and 13 reverse primers for TCR Jbeta segments was used in the multiplex PCR. A multiplex PCR assay on genomic DNA amplified the CDR3 region of rearranged TCR beta genes. On the Illumina HiSeq System, the amplified TCR beta libraries were sequenced as 87-base-pair reads. Per the authors' processing: Across the roughly 640 repertoires, a later analysis counted roughly 77 million unique TCR beta chains, around 11 million of which were shared by at least two donors. To remove PCR and sequencing errors, raw reads were error-corrected and collapsed into unique sequences using a nearest-neighbor algorithm that merged closely related sequences. To assign V, D and J gene segments, CDR3 sequences were aligned to IMGT reference sequences. For a sequence to be retained, a match of at least six nucleotides to both a V gene segment and a J gene segment was required. A rearrangement was called productive if the CDR3 had no stop codons and remained in frame with V and J, and every other rearrangement was called non-productive. CDR3 was defined according to IMGT convention as the region running from the second conserved V-encoded cysteine to the conserved J-encoded phenylalanine. The earlier analysis of some 600 of the donors excluded sequences that lacked an unambiguous match to a single V gene segment. In an earlier analysis of several hundred of the donors, a V segment was called functional when productive rearrangements were above 56.7%, and segregating when the standard deviation between donors exceeded 5%. To diagnose cytomegalovirus status from the catalog of TCR beta chain sequences, a statistical classification framework was built. In a later analysis, TCR nucleotide sequences were compared against IMGT/GENE-DB human TR gene sequences so that V and J genes could be assigned. The TCRdist pipeline was used in a later analysis to assign CDR3 sequences and most-parsimonious VDJ recombination scenarios. In a later analysis, each TCR beta chain was defined by its CDR3 amino acid sequence together with its V-gene family, and reads without a unique V-gene family were excluded. A later analysis removed nearly 600 highly shared, low-generation-probability nucleotide sequences to deal with suspected cross-contamination and a sequencing artifact. For each public chain, a later analysis derived a clonal expansion index from normalized ranks of inferred template counts within each repertoire. In a later analysis, generation probabilities were computed using a VDJ recombination model fitted to out-of-frame rearrangements, and the results were checked against IGoR. In a later analysis, TCR-TCR, TCR-HLA and TCR-CMV co-occurrence was scored with hypergeometric tests, and a repertoire-size bias correction was applied to TCR pairs. A later analysis estimated false discovery rates by permuting HLA or CMV assignments 20 times. In a later analysis, co-occurring TCRs were grouped using DBSCAN, with TCRdist sequence similarity added in when clustering inside HLA-allele-positive subsets. For co-occurrence clustering, repertoires with fewer than 30,000 or more than 120,000 public chains were excluded, along with roughly 5 repertoires with anomalous nucleotide sharing. TCRdb took this table from immuneACCESS and kept in-frame rearrangements with V and J called. Such tables lack part of the clones; where checked against another copy, unresolved V genes explain under half of the gap, and the rest is unexplained. For V, J and clone size, that table is used; D and trimming come from the DNA. This sample gives approximately 120,000 clones in total; around 76% of them show up just once. The top ten clonotypes cover approximately 12% of the sample.

The sample comprised PBMCs. The source of this sequence is a middle-aged woman in good health and CMV-seropositive.

The nucleotide sequence is given as TGTGCCAGCAGCCTTAGCGGGGTGGGGACAGATACGCAGTATTTT. The encoded protein is CASSLSGVGTDTQYF. The chain is made from TRBV7-8 and TRBJ2-3; 8 bases in between match TRBD2. Trimming accounts for 5 bases at V and 3 bases at J, while the number of junction bases matched to no gene is 7. CDR1 and CDR2, per the germline V gene, are SGHVS and FQNEAQ. The CDR3 covers 15 residues, taking in both the cysteine and the phenylalanine. Kept here is only the CDR3 DNA, which spans 45 bases and is read in frame from base 1.